These T cell receptor beta chains were read from a single sample in a study of blood T cell repertoires in COVID-19. The method was immunoSEQ multiplex PCR; TCRdb's version includes in-frame clones alone and lacks a portion of them. The table includes 100,000 to 150,000 clones, 88% detected once. Sequencing was done on a sample of peripheral blood. All receptors derive from a man in his fifties or sixties with acute or convalescent COVID-19. The CDR3 runs from the conserved cysteine through the conserved F or W. The D gene is left open where the match is weak. Clone size, where shown, is once, few, many, or a class for clones that have expanded.

15	TRBV2	TRBD1	TRBJ2-5	NA	TGTGCCAGCCAACCACAGGGGGTTTGGCAAGAGACCCAGTACTTC	CASQPQGVWQETQYF
13	TRBV18	NA	TRBJ2-1	NA	TGTGCCAGCTCACCAATCGAGAGGGCGTCGGCGTTCTTC	CASSPIERASAFF
13	TRBV30	NA	TRBJ1-4	NA	TGTGCCTGGAGTGTACGGAGGGGCGAAAAACTGTTTTTT	CAWSVRRGEKLFF
15	TRBV27	NA	TRBJ1-2	NA	TGTGCCAGCAGTTGGATTGGGGGGGAGGTCAATGGCTACACCTTC	CASSWIGGEVNGYTF
14	TRBV2	TRBD1	TRBJ1-1	NA	TGTGCCAGCAGTGGACAGGGGGCGAGCACTGAAGCTTTCTTT	CASSGQGASTEAFF
13	TRBV9	NA	TRBJ1-2	once	TGTGCCAGCAGCTCCCCCCCGGTATATGGCTACACCTTC	CASSSPPVYGYTF
17	TRBV28	TRBD2	TRBJ2-1	NA	TGTGCCAGCAGTCCACTGACGTGGGGGGGCTCCTACAATGAGCAGTTCTTC	CASSPLTWGGSYNEQFF
14	TRBV4-2	NA	TRBJ1-1	NA	TGTGCCAGCAGCCCCCTCGGGGGGAGCACTGAAGCTTTCTTT	CASSPLGGSTEAFF
15	TRBV5-1	NA	TRBJ2-3	NA	TGCGCCAGCAGCTTGGACAGGGCTAGCACAGATACGCAGTATTTT	CASSLDRASTDTQYF
20	TRBV23-1	NA	TRBJ2-7	once	TGCGCCAGCAGTCAATTTGGAAATTCGACGTTTTCTAGCGAGTCCTACGAGCAGTACTTC	CASSQFGNSTFSSESYEQYF
16	TRBV10-2	TRBD1	TRBJ2-7	NA	TGCGCCAGCAGTGTGGGGGGTCGGGACAGGGCCTACGAGCAGTACTTC	CASSVGGRDRAYEQYF
16	TRBV27	TRBD1	TRBJ1-4	NA	TGTGCCAGCAGCCCCGGGACAGGGGGAACTAATGAAAAACTGTTTTTT	CASSPGTGGTNEKLFF
16	TRBV3-1/TRBV3-2	TRBD1	TRBJ1-1	NA	TGTGCCAGCAGCCGAGCTGGACAGACAGGGGACACTGAAGCTTTCTTT	CASSRAGQTGDTEAFF
16	TRBV5-5	TRBD1	TRBJ1-1	NA	TGTGCCAGCAGCTGGGACAGCCCCGAGATGAACACTGAAGCTTTCTTT	CASSWDSPEMNTEAFF
15	TRBV10-3	TRBD1	TRBJ2-1	NA	TGTGCCATCAGGCCCGACAGGGGAGCCCACAATGAGCAGTTCTTC	CAIRPDRGAHNEQFF
15	TRBV30	TRBD1	TRBJ2-7	NA	TGTGCCTGGAGTGTACCGGACAGGGGAGGATACGAGCAGTACTTC	CAWSVPDRGGYEQYF
15	TRBV7-9	NA	TRBJ1-4	NA	TGTGCCAGCAGCCCCAAGCGGGTAGGAAATGAAAAACTGTTTTTT	CASSPKRVGNEKLFF
14	TRBV9	NA	TRBJ1-5	NA	TGTGCCAGCAGCGTAGGTCCAGGGGCAGGGCCCCAGCATTTT	CASSVGPGAGPQHF
12	TRBV29-1	NA	TRBJ2-1	few	TGCAGCGTGGCGGGTGGTTTCAGTGAGCAGTTCTTC	CSVAGGFSEQFF
14	TRBV6-5	NA	TRBJ2-7	NA	TGTGCCAGCAGAGACAGAAAAAGCTCCTACGAGCAGTACTTC	CASRDRKSSYEQYF
13	TRBV7-2	NA	TRBJ1-2	NA	TGTGCCAGCAGCTCGGGGGGGGACTATGGCTACACCTTC	CASSSGGDYGYTF
13	TRBV7-2	TRBD1	TRBJ1-2	NA	TGTGCCAGCAGCGTAGGGACAGTTTATGGCTACACCTTC	CASSVGTVYGYTF
14	TRBV3-1/TRBV3-2	NA	TRBJ1-2	NA	TGTGCCAGCAGCCAAAGCGGTATAGCCTATGGCTACACCTTC	CASSQSGIAYGYTF
14	TRBV27	NA	TRBJ2-7	NA	TGTGCCAGCAGCAGACTTATTCCGGGCTACGAGCAGTACTTC	CASSRLIPGYEQYF
12	TRBV6-2/TRBV6-3	NA	TRBJ2-7	NA	TGTGCCAGCAGTGGGCGTAGGTACGAGCAGTACTTC	CASSGRRYEQYF
13	TRBV12-3/TRBV12-4	NA	TRBJ1-3	once	TGTGCCAGCAGCGACAGGATGGGAAACACCATATATTTT	CASSDRMGNTIYF
16	TRBV18	NA	TRBJ1-5	NA	TGTGCCAGCTCACCCACAAGGGGTTATAGCAATCAGCCCCAGCATTTT	CASSPTRGYSNQPQHF
14	TRBV6-5	TRBD2	TRBJ2-7	NA	TGTGCCAGCAGGATCGTGGTAGCGGGAGTCGAGCAGTACTTC	CASRIVVAGVEQYF
16	TRBV28	TRBD1	TRBJ1-2	NA	TGTGCCAGCAGTCCCGGACAGGGAGGGTTCGTATATGGCTACACCTTC	CASSPGQGGFVYGYTF
12	TRBV27	NA	TRBJ1-2	NA	TGTGCCAGCAGTTCGGGGGGCTATGGCTACACCTTC	CASSSGGYGYTF
15	TRBV11-2	TRBD1	TRBJ1-1	few	TGTGCCAGCAGCCCCACCGGGACAGTAAACACTGAAGCTTTCTTT	CASSPTGTVNTEAFF
14	TRBV7-2	NA	TRBJ1-6	NA	TGTGCCAGCAGCTTAGAGACTCCTAATTCACCCCTCCACTTT	CASSLETPNSPLHF
13	TRBV12-3/TRBV12-4	NA	TRBJ1-5	NA	TGTGCCAGCAGTTCGGACACCTATCAGCCCCAGCATTTT	CASSSDTYQPQHF
13	TRBV19	NA	TRBJ2-3	once	TGTGCCAGTAGTAGCCCCGACAGTCAAACGCAGTATTTT	CASSSPDSQTQYF
14	TRBV5-1	TRBD1	TRBJ1-5	NA	TGCGCCAGCAGCCCCGGACAGGGCGATCAGCCCCAGCATTTT	CASSPGQGDQPQHF
14	TRBV30	NA	TRBJ2-5	NA	TGTGCCTGGAGTGTATTCCCAGGCCAAGAGACCCAGTACTTC	CAWSVFPGQETQYF
14	TRBV10-2	TRBD1	TRBJ1-2	NA	TGCGCCAGCAGTCCCGGGACAGGGGTCGGTGGCTACACCTTC	CASSPGTGVGGYTF
13	TRBV3-1/TRBV3-2	TRBD2	TRBJ2-2	NA	TGTGCCAGCAGCCTTCGGGGGGCCGGGGAGCTGTTTTTT	CASSLRGAGELFF
17	TRBV19	NA	TRBJ2-1	NA	TGTGCCACCCAAAAAAGGGTGCGGGGGCTCCCCTACAATGAGCAGTTCTTC	CATQKRVRGLPYNEQFF
17	TRBV5-1	TRBD1	TRBJ2-3	NA	TGCGCCAGCAGCTTCCGGCCGGGGGGACAGGGGACAGATACGCAGTATTTT	CASSFRPGGQGTDTQYF
14	TRBV5-1	NA	TRBJ1-5	NA	TGCGCCAGCAGGGATCCTAGTGGCAATCAGCCCCAGCATTTT	CASRDPSGNQPQHF
15	TRBV7-3	NA	TRBJ1-1	NA	TGTGCCAGCAGCTTAGGTCCGACAATGAACACTGAAGCTTTCTTT	CASSLGPTMNTEAFF
14	TRBV2	NA	TRBJ1-5	NA	TGTGCCAGCATTGAGGCTTATAGCAATCAGCCCCAGCATTTT	CASIEAYSNQPQHF
15	TRBV19	TRBD1	TRBJ2-1	NA	TGTGCCAGTAGTCCCCGACAGGGAAGTAAGAATGAGCAGTTCTTC	CASSPRQGSKNEQFF
12	TRBV11-2	NA	TRBJ1-3	NA	TGTGCCAGCAGCTCTTTCGGTTACACCATATATTTT	CASSSFGYTIYF
14	TRBV2	TRBD1	TRBJ2-7	NA	TGTGCCAGCAGAACTGACAGGGGCTCCTACGAGCAGTACTTC	CASRTDRGSYEQYF
14	TRBV7-2	NA	TRBJ2-7	few	TGTGCCAGCAGCTTAGAGGGGCGGACCTACGAGCAGTACTTC	CASSLEGRTYEQYF
16	TRBV19	NA	TRBJ2-7	NA	TGTGCCAGTAGTATTGGTGGTAGCGGTAACTCCTACGAGCAGTACTTC	CASSIGGSGNSYEQYF
16	TRBV7-3	TRBD1	TRBJ2-3	NA	TGTGCCAGCAGCTCCGGGACAGGGGGATTTACAGATACGCAGTATTTT	CASSSGTGGFTDTQYF
16	TRBV28	TRBD1	TRBJ1-1	NA	TGTGCCAGCGGACAACCCTCAGGGGGCCAAGACACTGAAGCTTTCTTT	CASGQPSGGQDTEAFF
16	TRBV4-2	TRBD1	TRBJ1-5	NA	TGTGCCAGCAGCCAAGAGGGACAGGCTAGCAATCAGCCCCAGCATTTT	CASSQEGQASNQPQHF
14	TRBV2	NA	TRBJ1-5	many	TGTGCCAGCAGTGGGCCCAACGCGGGTCAGCCCCAGCATTTT	CASSGPNAGQPQHF
13	TRBV3-1/TRBV3-2	TRBD1	TRBJ2-7	NA	TGTGCCAGCAGACCGACAGGGTCCGACGAGCAGTACTTC	CASRPTGSDEQYF
15	TRBV5-1	TRBD1	TRBJ1-2	NA	TGCGCCAGCAGCTACCGGGGACAGGGCGACTATGGCTACACCTTC	CASSYRGQGDYGYTF
19	TRBV7-9	TRBD1	TRBJ1-3	NA	TGTGCCAGCAGCTTAGGGGATTGGACAGGGCCCAACTCTGGAAACACCATATATTTT	CASSLGDWTGPNSGNTIYF
16	TRBV18	TRBD2	TRBJ2-1	NA	TGTGCCAGCTCACCACCCGCGGGAGGGCCGTCTGGTGAGCAGTTCTTC	CASSPPAGGPSGEQFF